These T cell receptor beta chains were read from a single sample in a study of blood T cell repertoires in COVID-19. Produced via immunoSEQ multiplex PCR; TCRdb's table is partial and in-frame only. Of just over 300,000 clones listed, approximately 91% were seen once; the top ten hold roughly a tenth. Input material: PBMCs or T cells enriched from blood (not recorded which). Every receptor here comes from a woman between 40 and 55 years old who had recovered from COVID-19. CDR3s include the opening cysteine and the closing phenylalanine or tryptophan. The D gene is left open where the match is weak. Clone size is shown for a subset of rows, as once, few, many or a class of expanded clone.

clone_size d_call j_call v_call cdr3_nt cdr3_aa
. . TRBJ2-5 TRBV6-1 TGTGCCAGCAGTGAAGCAACAGGTAGTTTGGGGGAGACCCAGTACTTC CASSEATGSLGETQYF
. . TRBJ2-1 TRBV4-2 TGTGCCAGCAGCCAAGGAGGAGGGCCCGGAGGCGATGAGCAGTTCTTC CASSQGGGPGGDEQFF
. . TRBJ1-2 TRBV20-1 TGCAGTGCTTTTCAGGGCTATGGCTACACCTTC CSAFQGYGYTF
. . TRBJ1-2 TRBV7-8 TGTGCCAGCAGCTTAGCTCATTTTACAGGGCTTGGCTACACCTTC CASSLAHFTGLGYTF
. . TRBJ1-6 TRBV30 TGTGCCTGGAGTGTAAGTTCGGGAAGAAGGTCACCCCTCCACTTT CAWSVSSGRRSPLHF
. . TRBJ1-1 TRBV9 TGTGCCAGCAGCGTAGGACACAGGAACACTGAAGCTTTCTTT CASSVGHRNTEAFF
. . TRBJ1-6 TRBV2 TGTGCCAGCAGTTCCCGGACAGAAAATAATTCACCCCTCCACTTT CASSSRTENNSPLHF
. TRBD2 TRBJ2-7 TRBV7-2 TGTGCCAGCAGCCGGGGGGCTGCGGGAGGTGCCTACGAGCAGTACTTC CASSRGAAGGAYEQYF
. TRBD2 TRBJ2-3 TRBV27 TGTGCCAGCAGTTTATACGGGGGGAACACAGATACGCAGTATTTT CASSLYGGNTDTQYF
. . TRBJ1-4 TRBV2 TGTGCCAGCAGGGGGAAGGGGGCTAATGAAAAACTGTTTTTT CASRGKGANEKLFF
once TRBD2 TRBJ2-5 TRBV5-1 TGCGCCAGCAGCTTGGCCAGCGGGGGGGCCAGTGAGACCCAGTACTTC CASSLASGGASETQYF
. . TRBJ2-1 TRBV11-3 TGTGCCAGCAGCTCTCGGGAAAGCTCCTACAATGAGCAGTTCTTC CASSSRESSYNEQFF
. TRBD1 TRBJ2-7 TRBV2 TGTGCCGGCAGACAGGGTACCGACGAGCAGTACTTC CAGRQGTDEQYF
. TRBD2 TRBJ2-5 TRBV2 TGTGCCAGCAAAGGACTAGCGGGACTCGGGACCCAGTACTTC CASKGLAGLGTQYF
. . TRBJ1-3 TRBV15 TGTGCCACCAGCAGAGATCTAGTGGGGGCCGGAGGAAACACCATATATTTT CATSRDLVGAGGNTIYF
. TRBD2 TRBJ2-2 TRBV13 TGTGCCAGCAGCTTAATACTAGCGCGGACCGGGGAGCTGTTTTTT CASSLILARTGELFF
. . TRBJ2-2 TRBV4-3 TGCGCCAGCAGCCAAGATTCGGGGGACACCGGGGAGCTGTTTTTT CASSQDSGDTGELFF
. TRBD1 TRBJ1-1 TRBV5-1 TGCGCCAGCAGCCGTGGGACAGACACTGAAGCTTTCTTT CASSRGTDTEAFF
few TRBD2 TRBJ2-5 TRBV4-3 TGCGCCAGCTCAAGCGGGAGGGGCCCACAAGAGACCCAGTACTTC CASSSGRGPQETQYF
. . TRBJ1-6 TRBV5-1 TGCGCCAGCAGCTCGTCCGCAGGCAATTCACCCCTCCACTTT CASSSSAGNSPLHF
. . TRBJ2-7 TRBV13 TGTGCCAGCAGCTTAGGCCGTAGACAAACCTACGAGCAGTACTTC CASSLGRRQTYEQYF
once . TRBJ2-5 TRBV6-4 TGTGCCAGCACTCCCTCCAGGGGAAGGGAGACCCAGTACTTC CASTPSRGRETQYF
. TRBD2 TRBJ2-5 TRBV2 TGTGCCAGCAGGGGCAGCGGGAGTAAGGGAGAGACCCAGTACTTC CASRGSGSKGETQYF
. . TRBJ1-4 TRBV2 TGTGCCACCCAGACAGTGCGGGAGGAAAAACTGTTTTTT CATQTVREEKLFF
. TRBD1 TRBJ1-1 TRBV9 TGTGCCAGCAGCGTAGTAGGGACAGGGGAGAACACTGAAGCTTTCTTT CASSVVGTGENTEAFF
. TRBD1 TRBJ1-6 TRBV6-5 TGTGCCAGCAGAGCCGGGACAGGGTCCTCACCCCTCCACTTT CASRAGTGSSPLHF
. . TRBJ2-2 TRBV27 TGTGCCAGCAGTCCGTCCCCGGGTCTCGGGTTGACCGGGGAGCTGTTTTTT CASSPSPGLGLTGELFF
. . TRBJ2-3 TRBV20-1 TGCAGTGCTAGTGGCAGGGGCACAGATACGCAGTATTTT CSASGRGTDTQYF
. . TRBJ1-3 TRBV28 TGTGCCAGCAGTTTAATAGGCAGGGTGGGAAACACCATATATTTT CASSLIGRVGNTIYF
. . TRBJ2-2 TRBV11-3 TGTGCCAGCAGCTCCGGGGGAACTAACACCGGGGAGCTGTTTTTT CASSSGGTNTGELFF
. TRBD1 TRBJ1-1 TRBV30 TGTGCCTGGAGTGAGCAGGACAGGCTCTCTGAAGCTTTCTTT CAWSEQDRLSEAFF
. TRBD2 TRBJ2-5 TRBV6-5 TGTGCCAGCAGTTACTCTCCGAGCGGGGGGCAAGAGACCCAGTACTTC CASSYSPSGGQETQYF
. TRBD1 TRBJ1-2 TRBV29-1 TGCAGCGCCTCCCCTACAGGGGAGTATGGCTACACCTTC CSASPTGEYGYTF
. TRBD1 TRBJ1-2 TRBV10-2 TGCGCCAGCAGTGAGTCGGGACAGACCTATGGCTACACCTTC CASSESGQTYGYTF
. TRBD2 TRBJ2-1 TRBV7-2 TGTGCCAGCAGCTTAGGGCGGGAGAGGGCCTACAATGAGCAGTTCTTC CASSLGRERAYNEQFF
. . TRBJ1-1 TRBV19 TGTGCCAGTAGTAGGGGAGGTAAAGCCATGAACACTGAAGCTTTCTTT CASSRGGKAMNTEAFF
once TRBD1 TRBJ2-7 TRBV6-2/TRBV6-3 TGTGCCAGCAGTCTCCTCGAGGGGGCATACTACGAGCAGTACTTC CASSLLEGAYYEQYF
. . TRBJ1-2 TRBV25-1 TGTGCCAGCAGTGAAAGCGGGAAAGGAAGGTACCGGGGCTACACCTTC CASSESGKGRYRGYTF
. TRBD1 TRBJ1-1 TRBV10-3 TGTGCCATCAGGGGACAGACGAACACTGAAGCTTTCTTT CAIRGQTNTEAFF
. TRBD2 TRBJ2-2 TRBV6-6 TGTGCCAGCCAGTTACGGGGGGGGAACACCGGGGAGCTGTTTTTT CASQLRGGNTGELFF
. . TRBJ2-1 TRBV5-1 TGCGCCAGCAGCTGGAACGGGGGAAATGAGCAGTTCTTC CASSWNGGNEQFF
few . TRBJ2-7 TRBV30 TGTGCCCTACGTAGGAGCTACGAGCAGTACTTC CALRRSYEQYF
. . TRBJ2-5 TRBV18 TGTGCCAGCTCACCACCGGTCCAACAGGGCCAAGAGACCCAGTACTTC CASSPPVQQGQETQYF
few . TRBJ2-7 TRBV5-1 TGCGCCAGCAGCTTTGCGGGACAGCCTCCAGGCGAGCAGTACTTC CASSFAGQPPGEQYF
. TRBD2 TRBJ2-3 TRBV7-7 TGTGCTAGCAGCTTGGGGACTAGCGGCACAGATACGCAGTATTTT CASSLGTSGTDTQYF
once TRBD2 TRBJ2-3 TRBV6-1 TGTGCCAGCAGTGAATACCGTCTAGCGGGGATCACAGATACGCAGTATTTT CASSEYRLAGITDTQYF
. . TRBJ1-2 TRBV27 TGTGCCAGCAGTTTACAGGGGAGTAGCTATGGCTACACCTTC CASSLQGSSYGYTF